This T cell receptor (beta chain) stems from a study of cytomegalovirus exposure and HLA in healthy donors. Broader study findings: Published work reported that the classifier diagnosed cytomegalovirus status with high specificity and sensitivity.

This clone was detected only a few times. Its antigen is still unknown. PCR primers comprised 60 Vbeta and 13 Jbeta primers. The data were produced by immunoSEQ multiplex PCR, yet TCRdb's version contains in-frame clones alone and is incomplete. Of roughly 93,000 clones listed, roughly 80% are singletons. Input material: PBMCs. The clonotype was recovered from a man in his forties in good health and CMV-seronegative.

CDR3 sequence (DNA): TGCGCCAGCAGCCAAGGCAACACAGGGCTCGGGGCCAACGTCCTGACTTTC. Its translation is CASSQGNTGLGANVLTF. This sequence joins TRBV4-3 and TRBJ2-6; D is perhaps TRBD1 (6 bases). This CDR3 comprises 17 residues. Germline CDR1 LGHNA, CDR2 YSLEER. V dropped 1 base and J dropped 4 bases, with 14 bases sitting between them.